This T cell receptor (beta chain) was sequenced in a study of T cells in Graves' hyperthyroidism and ophthalmopathy. Researchers amplified the TCR beta CDR3 regions from RNA transcripts. The HTBI primer set was used in a first-round RT-PCR of the TCR CDR3. MiXCR was run by TCRdb on the multiplex PCR reads, yielding one entry per CDR3 protein. Of around 350,000 distinct CDR3 sequences in the sample, about 19% were seen once. Together with thyroid ultrasound, orbital computed tomography, serum thyroxine and TRAb, clinical symptoms were used for diagnoses. This clonotype has a count of ten or more. Its antigen is unknown. Broader study findings: Blood also contained most expanded thyroid clonotypes above 0.001.

The V segment lost 4 bases and the J segment 1 base; nucleotides outside the gene matches: 11. This CDR3 is built from 18 residues. The germline CDR1 and CDR2 sequences are SGHVS and FQNEAQ. The sequenced material came from blood. The chain couples TRBV7-8 to TRBJ1-5; 9 nucleotides match TRBD1. This receptor was taken from a woman in her late teens or twenties with Graves' hyperthyroidism. DNA of the CDR3: TGTGCCAGCAGCTGGACAGGGGAGGGTTACGGAAGCAATCAGCCCCAGCATTTT. Protein sequence: CASSWTGEGYGSNQPQHF.